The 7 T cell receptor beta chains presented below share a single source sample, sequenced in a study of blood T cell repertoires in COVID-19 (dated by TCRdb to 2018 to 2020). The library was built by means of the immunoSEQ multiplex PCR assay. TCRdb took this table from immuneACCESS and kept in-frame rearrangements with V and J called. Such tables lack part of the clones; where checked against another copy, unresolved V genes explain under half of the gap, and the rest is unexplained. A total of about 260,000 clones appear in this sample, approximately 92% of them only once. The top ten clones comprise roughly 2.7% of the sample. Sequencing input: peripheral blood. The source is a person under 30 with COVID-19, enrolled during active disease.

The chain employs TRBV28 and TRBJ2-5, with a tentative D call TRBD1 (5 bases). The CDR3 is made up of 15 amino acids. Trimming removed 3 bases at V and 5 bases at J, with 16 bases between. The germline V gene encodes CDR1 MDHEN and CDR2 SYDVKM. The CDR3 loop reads CASSFQVGVLETQYF. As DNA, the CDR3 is TGTGCCAGCAGTTTTCAAGTAGGGGTTTTGGAGACCCAGTACTTC.

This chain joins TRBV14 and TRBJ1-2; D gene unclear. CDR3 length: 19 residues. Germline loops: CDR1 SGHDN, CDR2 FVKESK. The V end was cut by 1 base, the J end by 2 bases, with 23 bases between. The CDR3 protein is CASSQALREGPLSNYGYTF. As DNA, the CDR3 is TGTGCCAGCAGCCAAGCCCTCCGGGAAGGCCCCCTTTCCAACTATGGCTACACCTTC.

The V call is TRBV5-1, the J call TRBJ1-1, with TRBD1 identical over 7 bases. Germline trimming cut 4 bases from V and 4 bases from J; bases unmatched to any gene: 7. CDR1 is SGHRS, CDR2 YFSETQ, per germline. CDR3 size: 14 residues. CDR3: CASSGEGGGTEAFF. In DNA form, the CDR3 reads TGCGCCAGCAGCGGAGAAGGGGGCGGCACTGAAGCTTTCTTT.

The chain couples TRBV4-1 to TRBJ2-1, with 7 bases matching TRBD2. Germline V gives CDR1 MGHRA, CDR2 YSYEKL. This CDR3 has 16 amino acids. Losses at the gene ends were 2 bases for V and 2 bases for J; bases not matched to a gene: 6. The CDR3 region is CASSQNLAVPYNEQFF. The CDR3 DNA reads TGCGCCAGCAGCCAAAACCTAGCGGTTCCCTACAATGAGCAGTTCTTC.

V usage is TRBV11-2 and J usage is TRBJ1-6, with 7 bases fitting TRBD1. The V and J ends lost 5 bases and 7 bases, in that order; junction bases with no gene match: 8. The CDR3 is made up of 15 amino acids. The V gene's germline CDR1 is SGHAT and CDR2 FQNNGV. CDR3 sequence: CASSPQGSANSPLHF. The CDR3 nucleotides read TGTGCCAGCAGCCCACAGGGGTCGGCGAATTCACCCCTCCACTTT. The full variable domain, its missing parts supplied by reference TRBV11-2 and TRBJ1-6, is EAGVAQSPRYKIIEKRQSVAFWCNPISGHATLYWYQQILGQGPKLLIQFQNNGVVDDSQLPKDRFSAERLKGVDSTLKIQPAKLEDSAVYLCASSPQGSANSPLHFGNGTRLTVT.

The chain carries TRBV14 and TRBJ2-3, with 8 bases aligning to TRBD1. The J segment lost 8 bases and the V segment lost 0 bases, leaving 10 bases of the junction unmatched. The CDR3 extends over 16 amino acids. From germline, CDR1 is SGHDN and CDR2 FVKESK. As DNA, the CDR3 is TGTGCCAGCAGCCAAGACGCGGACAGGGAAAAGACTACGCAGTATTTT. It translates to CASSQDADREKTTQYF.

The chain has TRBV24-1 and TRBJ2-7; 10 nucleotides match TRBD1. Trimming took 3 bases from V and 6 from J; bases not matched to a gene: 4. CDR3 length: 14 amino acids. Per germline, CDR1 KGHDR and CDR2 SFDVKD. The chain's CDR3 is CATSDPDRGGEQYF. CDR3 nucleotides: TGTGCCACCAGTGATCCGGACAGGGGGGGCGAGCAGTACTTC.